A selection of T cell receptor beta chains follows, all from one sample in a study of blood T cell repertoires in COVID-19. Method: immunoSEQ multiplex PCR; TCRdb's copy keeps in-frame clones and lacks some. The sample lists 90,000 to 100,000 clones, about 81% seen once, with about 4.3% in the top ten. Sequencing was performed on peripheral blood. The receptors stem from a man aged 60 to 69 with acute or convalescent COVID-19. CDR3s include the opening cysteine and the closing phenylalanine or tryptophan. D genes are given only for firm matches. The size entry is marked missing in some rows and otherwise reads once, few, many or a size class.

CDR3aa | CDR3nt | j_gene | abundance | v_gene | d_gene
CASSSRLAGNNEQFF | TGCGCCAGCAGCTCGCGACTAGCGGGTAACAATGAGCAGTTCTTC | TRBJ2-1 | NA | TRBV5-1 | TRBD2
CASTDSGNTIYF | TGTGCCAGCACAGACTCTGGAAACACCATATATTTT | TRBJ1-3 | NA | TRBV6-6 | NA
CASRGEVGQEAFF | TGTGCCAGCAGGGGAGAAGTAGGACAGGAAGCTTTCTTT | TRBJ1-1 | NA | TRBV6-5 | NA
CASSSGTYEQYF | TGTGCCAGCAGCTCCGGGACCTACGAGCAGTACTTC | TRBJ2-7 | NA | TRBV11-3 | NA
CASSLNPSGGPNEQFF | TGTGCCAGCAGCTTGAACCCTAGCGGGGGGCCCAATGAGCAGTTCTTC | TRBJ2-1 | NA | TRBV11-2 | TRBD2
CAWSVGQGRYGYTF | TGTGCCTGGAGTGTGGGACAGGGTCGCTATGGCTACACCTTC | TRBJ1-2 | few | TRBV30 | TRBD1
CSQVKIITSGFDNEQFF | TGCAGCCAGGTCAAAATTATCACTAGCGGGTTTGACAATGAGCAGTTCTTC | TRBJ2-1 | NA | TRBV29-1 | TRBD2
CASSVAEDNNEKLFF | TGTGCCAGCAGCGTAGCTGAGGACAATAATGAAAAACTGTTTTTT | TRBJ1-4 | NA | TRBV9 | NA
CASSMVPGNTEAFF | TGCGCCAGCAGCATGGTCCCGGGGAACACTGAAGCTTTCTTT | TRBJ1-1 | NA | TRBV5-1 | NA
CASSPGGSGDTEAFF | TGTGCCAGCAGCCCAGGGGGTTCCGGGGACACTGAAGCTTTCTTT | TRBJ1-1 | few | TRBV6-2/TRBV6-3 | TRBD1
CAWSSTSGGETQYF | TGTGCCTGGAGTTCGACTAGCGGGGGAGAGACCCAGTACTTC | TRBJ2-5 | NA | TRBV30 | TRBD2
CASSVDGRTEAFF | TGTGCCAGCAGCGTAGACGGGAGGACTGAAGCTTTCTTT | TRBJ1-1 | NA | TRBV9 | NA
CASSTPPGEKLFF | TGTGCCAGCAGTACCCCTCCGGGAGAAAAACTGTTTTTT | TRBJ1-4 | NA | TRBV6-2/TRBV6-3 | NA
CASTLDGTNEQYF | TGTGCCAGCACCTTAGACGGGACAAACGAGCAGTACTTC | TRBJ2-7 | NA | TRBV6-5 | NA
CASSFERLGLTEAFF | TGTGCCAGCAGCTTTGAGCGATTGGGTTTAACTGAAGCTTTCTTT | TRBJ1-1 | NA | TRBV7-9 | NA
CASSERLAGGTDEQFF | TGTGCCAGCAGTGAAAGACTAGCGGGAGGGACCGATGAGCAGTTCTTC | TRBJ2-1 | NA | TRBV6-1 | TRBD2
CASSISVAETQYF | TGTGCCAGTAGTATATCGGTTGCGGAGACCCAGTACTTC | TRBJ2-5 | medium-sized | TRBV19 | NA
CASSLVGGLEETQYF | TGTGCCAGCAGCTTAGTGGGGGGGCTAGAAGAGACCCAGTACTTC | TRBJ2-5 | NA | TRBV7-8 | NA
CASSLRVTGYTF | TGTGCCAGCAGTTTACGGGTAACGGGCTACACCTTC | TRBJ1-2 | NA | TRBV12-3/TRBV12-4 | NA
CASSPLRADTQYF | TGTGCCAGCTCACCCCTGAGGGCAGATACGCAGTATTTT | TRBJ2-3 | NA | TRBV18 | NA
CASQFRVGDGYTF | TGTGCCAGCCAATTCCGGGTAGGAGATGGCTACACCTTC | TRBJ1-2 | NA | TRBV6-5 | NA
CASSVVPRTGENEQFF | TGTGCCAGCAGCGTAGTTCCCCGGACAGGGGAAAATGAGCAGTTCTTC | TRBJ2-1 | NA | TRBV9 | TRBD1
CASSPWTSGRAGADTQYF | TGTGCCAGCAGCCCATGGACTAGCGGGAGGGCCGGGGCAGATACGCAGTATTTT | TRBJ2-3 | NA | TRBV9 | TRBD2
CASSTRSGDQPQHF | TGTGCCAGCAGTACCCGATCAGGGGATCAGCCCCAGCATTTT | TRBJ1-5 | NA | TRBV27 | NA
CASSSEGAAQYF | TGTGCCAGCTCATCTGAGGGGGCAGCGCAGTATTTT | TRBJ2-3 | NA | TRBV18 | TRBD1
CASIHPRGTNSPLHF | TGTGCCAGCATCCACCCGAGGGGGACCAATTCACCCCTCCACTTT | TRBJ1-6 | few | TRBV6-5 | NA
CASSLGRGLGDTQYF | TGTGCCAGCAGCTTAGGCAGGGGGCTGGGAGATACGCAGTATTTT | TRBJ2-3 | NA | TRBV7-6 | TRBD1
CSASFSGGYEQYF | TGCAGTGCTAGTTTCAGCGGGGGTTACGAGCAGTACTTC | TRBJ2-7 | NA | TRBV20-1 | TRBD2
CASSLSWESYGYTF | TGTGCCAGCAGTTTATCGTGGGAGAGCTATGGCTACACCTTC | TRBJ1-2 | NA | TRBV27 | NA
CASSLMTGSGEKLFF | TGTGCCAGCAGTCTAATGACAGGGTCCGGGGAAAAACTGTTTTTT | TRBJ1-4 | NA | TRBV28 | TRBD1
CASRPTGADEQFF | TGTGCCAGCAGGCCCACAGGGGCAGATGAGCAGTTCTTC | TRBJ2-1 | NA | TRBV12-3/TRBV12-4 | TRBD1
CASSKASTGGQESPLHF | TGTGCCAGCAGCAAAGCGAGCACAGGGGGACAGGAGTCACCCCTCCACTTT | TRBJ1-6 | NA | TRBV21-1 | NA
CASSGGARGKLFF | TGTGCCAGCAGCGGCGGGGCGAGGGGAAAACTGTTTTTT | TRBJ1-4 | once | TRBV7-9 | NA
CASSPDHRGTEAFF | TGTGCCAGCTCACCGGATCATAGGGGCACTGAAGCTTTCTTT | TRBJ1-1 | NA | TRBV18 | NA
CASSGERNTEAFF | TGCGCCAGCAGCGGAGAGAGGAACACTGAAGCTTTCTTT | TRBJ1-1 | NA | TRBV23-1 | NA
CASSFDRRETQYF | TGCGCCAGCAGCTTTGACCGGAGAGAGACCCAGTACTTC | TRBJ2-5 | NA | TRBV5-1 | NA
CASSPGTSDIYNEQFF | TGTGCCAGCTCACCAGGAACTAGCGACATATACAATGAGCAGTTCTTC | TRBJ2-1 | NA | TRBV18 | TRBD2
CASSTGTGSFYGYTF | TGTGCCAGCAGCACCGGGACAGGGAGTTTCTATGGCTACACCTTC | TRBJ1-2 | NA | TRBV3-1/TRBV3-2 | TRBD1
CASSTRWRPEAFF | TGTGCCAGCAGCACAAGGTGGAGACCCGAAGCTTTCTTT | TRBJ1-1 | NA | TRBV7-2 | NA
CASSHTGQVNYGYTF | TGCGCCAGCAGCCACACGGGACAGGTCAACTATGGCTACACCTTC | TRBJ1-2 | NA | TRBV4-1 | TRBD1
CASSLWGQGNEQYF | TGTGCCAGCAGCTTGTGGGGACAGGGGAACGAGCAGTACTTC | TRBJ2-7 | NA | TRBV5-5 | TRBD1
CASTWVSTGNTIYF | TGTGCCAGCACGTGGGTTAGCACAGGAAACACCATATATTTT | TRBJ1-3 | NA | TRBV6-5 | NA
CASSVDGANQPQHF | TGTGCCAGCAGCGTAGATGGGGCCAATCAGCCCCAGCATTTT | TRBJ1-5 | NA | TRBV9 | NA
CASIVWGGQETQYF | TGTGCCAGTATAGTCTGGGGGGGCCAAGAGACCCAGTACTTC | TRBJ2-5 | NA | TRBV21-1 | NA
CSVESTGNTEAFF | TGCAGCGTTGAGTCGACAGGGAACACTGAAGCTTTCTTT | TRBJ1-1 | few | TRBV29-1 | NA
CAWSRGMADEQFF | TGTGCCTGGAGTCGGGGAATGGCGGATGAGCAGTTCTTC | TRBJ2-1 | NA | TRBV30 | NA
CASRSGQPNTEAFF | TGCGCCAGCAGGTCCGGACAGCCGAACACTGAAGCTTTCTTT | TRBJ1-1 | NA | TRBV5-1 | NA